This TCR beta chain appears in the sequencing data of a study of human T cells and chemical hapten exposure. The wider study: Diphenylcyclopropenone, dosed weekly to the scalp, was given to patients throughout the approximately 25-week study.

Time point in this sample: patch test 3, about 24 weeks after DPC sensitization. Treatment described: therapeutic diphenylcyclopropenone sensitization with weekly scalp DPC. Whole blood, unfractionated, served as the material for total RNA extraction. In this sample, this clonotype turned up a few times. Its target is unknown. TCRdb re-called the RACE reads through MiXCR, storing one row per CDR3 protein. The sample lists 90,000 to 140,000 distinct CDR3 sequences; 30% to 35% were seen once. Trimming stripped 5 bases from V and 3 bases from J, with 20 bases between. Germline lookup yields CDR1 MNHEY and CDR2 SVGEGT. This CDR3 contains 17 residues. Points from the study as a whole: Expanded TCRs formed significantly more large CDR3 similarity clusters than controls. PT1 expanded TCR numbers tracked positively with patch test score.

This sequence originates from a man in his forties with alopecia areata. Some clones in this sample may be carry-over from other donors' samples. The chain uses TRBV6-2 or TRBV6-3 and TRBJ2-1; D possibly corresponds to TRBD2 (5 bases). The material was whole blood, obtained in connection with sensitization to the hapten diphenylcyclopropenone (DPC). CDR3 DNA sequence: TGTGCCAGCAGTCGTCCGCGGACTCCCACCTTCTACAATGAGCAGTTCTTC. Its translation is CASSRPRTPTFYNEQFF.